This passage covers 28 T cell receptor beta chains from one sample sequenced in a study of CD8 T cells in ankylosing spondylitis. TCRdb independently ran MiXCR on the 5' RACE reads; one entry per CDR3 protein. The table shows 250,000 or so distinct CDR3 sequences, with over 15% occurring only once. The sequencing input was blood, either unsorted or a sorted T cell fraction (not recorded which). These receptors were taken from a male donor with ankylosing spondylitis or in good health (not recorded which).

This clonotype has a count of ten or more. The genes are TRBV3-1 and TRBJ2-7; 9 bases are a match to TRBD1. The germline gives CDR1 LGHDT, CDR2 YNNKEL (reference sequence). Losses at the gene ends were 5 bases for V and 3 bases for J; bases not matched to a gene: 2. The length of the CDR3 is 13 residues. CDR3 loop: CASSMGQGYEQYF. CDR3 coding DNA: TGTGCCAGCAGCATGGGACAGGGCTACGAGCAGTACTTC.

CDR3 protein: CASSLPASYEQYF. CDR3 bases: TGTGCCAGCAGCTTGCCGGCCTCCTACGAGCAGTACTTC. The chain couples TRBV7-9 to TRBJ2-7; D is ambiguous. The germline CDR1 and CDR2 sequences are SEHNR and FQNEAQ (reference sequence). V lost 3 bases and J 0 bases, leaving 6 bases between the germline ends. The CDR3 is made up of 13 amino acids.

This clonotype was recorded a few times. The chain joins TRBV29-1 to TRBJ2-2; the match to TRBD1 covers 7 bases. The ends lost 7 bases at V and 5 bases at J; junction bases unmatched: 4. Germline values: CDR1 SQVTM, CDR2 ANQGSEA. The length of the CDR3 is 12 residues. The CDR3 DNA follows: TGCAGCGCCGACAGGGAGACCGGGGAGCTGTTTTTT. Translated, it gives CSADRETGELFF.

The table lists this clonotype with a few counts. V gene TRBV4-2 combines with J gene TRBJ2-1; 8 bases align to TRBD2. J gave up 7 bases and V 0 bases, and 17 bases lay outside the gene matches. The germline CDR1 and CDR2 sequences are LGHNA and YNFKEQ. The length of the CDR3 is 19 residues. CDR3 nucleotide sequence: TGTGCCAGCAGCCAAGATAGGTGGTATGGCGGGAGGTCGTGGAATGAGCAGTTCTTC. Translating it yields CASSQDRWYGGRSWNEQFF.

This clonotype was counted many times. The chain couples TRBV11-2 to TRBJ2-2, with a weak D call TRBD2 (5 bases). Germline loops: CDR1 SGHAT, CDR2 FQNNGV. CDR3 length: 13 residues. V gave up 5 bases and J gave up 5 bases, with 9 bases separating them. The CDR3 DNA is TGTGCCAGCAGCCTTCTAGCAACCGGGGAGCTGTTTTTT. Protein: CASSLLATGELFF.

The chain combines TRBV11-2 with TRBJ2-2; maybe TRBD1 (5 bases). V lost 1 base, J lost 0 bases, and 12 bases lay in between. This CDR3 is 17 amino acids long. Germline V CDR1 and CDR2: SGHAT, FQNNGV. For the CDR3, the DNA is TGTGCCAGCAGCTTAGGGGCCAGGGTATCGAACACCGGGGAGCTGTTTTTT. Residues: CASSLGARVSNTGELFF.

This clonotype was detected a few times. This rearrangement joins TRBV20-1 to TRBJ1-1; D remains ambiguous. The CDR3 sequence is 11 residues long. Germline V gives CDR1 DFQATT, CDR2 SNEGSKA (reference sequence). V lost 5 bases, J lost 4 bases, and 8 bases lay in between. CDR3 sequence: CSAVYSTEAFF. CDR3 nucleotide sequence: TGCAGTGCTGTTTACAGCACTGAAGCTTTCTTT.

The CDR3 region is CASSFLGLVGQRQSSYEQYF. Here the CDR3 DNA reads TGTGCCAGCAGCTTCCTAGGACTAGTCGGGCAGAGACAAAGCTCCTACGAGCAGTACTTC. V usage is TRBV11-1 and J usage is TRBJ2-7; the match to TRBD2 covers 7 bases. This CDR3 has 20 amino acids. V gave up 3 bases and J gave up 0 bases; unmatched junction bases: 20. Per germline, CDR1 SGHAT and CDR2 FQDESV (reference sequence).

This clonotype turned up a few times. The CDR3 spells CASSVGGRAYEQYF. CDR3 bases: TGTGCCAGCAGCGTAGGCGGGCGGGCCTACGAGCAGTACTTC. The V and J genes are TRBV9 and TRBJ2-7, with D possibly matching TRBD2 (5 bases). The ends were cut back, 0 bases at V and 2 bases at J, with 9 bases in the middle. This CDR3 region has 14 residues. The V gene's germline CDR1 is SGDLS and CDR2 YYNGEE.

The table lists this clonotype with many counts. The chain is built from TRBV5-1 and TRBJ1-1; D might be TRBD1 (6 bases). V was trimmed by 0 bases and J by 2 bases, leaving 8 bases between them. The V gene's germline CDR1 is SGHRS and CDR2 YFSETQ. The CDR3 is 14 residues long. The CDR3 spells CASSLVTGNTEAFF. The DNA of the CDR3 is TGCGCCAGCAGCTTGGTGACAGGCAACACTGAAGCTTTCTTT. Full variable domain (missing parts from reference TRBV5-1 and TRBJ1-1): KAGVTQTPRYLIKTRGQQVTLSCSPISGHRSVSWYQQTPGQGLQFLFEYFSETQRNKGNFPGRFSGRQFSNSRSEMNVSTLELGDSALYLCASSLVTGNTEAFFGQGTRLTVV.

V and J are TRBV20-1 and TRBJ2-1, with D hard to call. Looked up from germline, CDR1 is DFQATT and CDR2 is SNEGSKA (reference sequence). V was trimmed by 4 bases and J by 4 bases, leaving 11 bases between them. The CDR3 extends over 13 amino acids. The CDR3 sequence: CSAIGPIYNEQFF. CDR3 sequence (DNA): TGCAGTGCTATAGGTCCCATATACAATGAGCAGTTCTTC.

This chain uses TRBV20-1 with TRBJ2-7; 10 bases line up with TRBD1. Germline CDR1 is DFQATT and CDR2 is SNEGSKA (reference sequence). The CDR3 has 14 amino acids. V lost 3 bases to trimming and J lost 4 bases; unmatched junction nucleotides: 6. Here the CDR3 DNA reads TGCAGTGCTAGCCCGACAGGGGGCGGGTACGAGCAGTACTTC. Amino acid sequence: CSASPTGGGYEQYF.

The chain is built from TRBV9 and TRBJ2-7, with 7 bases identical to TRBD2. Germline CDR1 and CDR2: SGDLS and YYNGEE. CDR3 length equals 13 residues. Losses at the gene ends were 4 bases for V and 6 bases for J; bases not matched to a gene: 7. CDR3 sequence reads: CASSPHSGSEQYF. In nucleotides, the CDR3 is TGTGCCAGCAGCCCTCATAGCGGGTCCGAGCAGTACTTC. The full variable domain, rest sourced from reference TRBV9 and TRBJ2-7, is DSGVTQTPKHLITATGQRVTLRCSPRSGDLSVYWYQQSLDQGLQFLIQYYNGEERAKGNILERFSAQQFPDLHSELNLSSLELGDSALYFCASSPHSGSEQYFGPGTRLTVT.

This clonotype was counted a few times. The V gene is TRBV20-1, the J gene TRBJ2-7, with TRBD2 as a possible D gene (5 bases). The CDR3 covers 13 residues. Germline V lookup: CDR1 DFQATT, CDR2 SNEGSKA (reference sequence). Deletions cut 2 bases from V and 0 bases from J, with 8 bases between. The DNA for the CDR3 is TGCAGTGCTAGACTTCGGGACTCCTACGAGCAGTACTTC. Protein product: CSARLRDSYEQYF.

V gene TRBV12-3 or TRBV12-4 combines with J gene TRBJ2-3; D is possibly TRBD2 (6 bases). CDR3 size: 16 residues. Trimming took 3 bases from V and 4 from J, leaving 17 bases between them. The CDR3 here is CASSLRESGWADTQYF. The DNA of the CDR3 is TGTGCCAGCAGTTTGAGGGAGAGCGGGTGGGCAGATACGCAGTATTTT.

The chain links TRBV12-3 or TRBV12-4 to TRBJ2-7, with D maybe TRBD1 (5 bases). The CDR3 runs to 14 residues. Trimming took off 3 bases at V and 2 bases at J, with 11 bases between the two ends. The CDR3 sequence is CASSFGPGTYEQYF. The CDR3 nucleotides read TGTGCCAGCAGTTTTGGGCCAGGGACCTACGAGCAGTACTTC.

The DNA of the CDR3 is TGCAGCGTTGTTACTAGCGGGACGTACGAGCAGTACTTC. Translating it yields CSVVTSGTYEQYF. This chain joins TRBV29-1 and TRBJ2-7; TRBD2 matches at 10 bases. Trimming took 4 bases from V and 4 from J; bases not matched to a gene: 4. Germline V gives CDR1 SQVTM, CDR2 ANQGSEA. The CDR3 loop spans 13 amino acids.

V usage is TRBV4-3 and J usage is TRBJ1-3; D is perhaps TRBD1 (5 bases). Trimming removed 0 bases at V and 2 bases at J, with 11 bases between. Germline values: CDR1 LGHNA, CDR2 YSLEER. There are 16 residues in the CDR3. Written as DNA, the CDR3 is TGCGCCAGCAGCCAAGATCGGACACACCCTGGAAACACCATATATTTT. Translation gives CASSQDRTHPGNTIYF.

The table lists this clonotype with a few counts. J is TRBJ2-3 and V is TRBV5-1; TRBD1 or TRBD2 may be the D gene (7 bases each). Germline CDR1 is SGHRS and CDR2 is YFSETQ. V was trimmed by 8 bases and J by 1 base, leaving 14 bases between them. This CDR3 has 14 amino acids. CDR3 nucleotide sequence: TGCGCCAGTAACGCAGGGGGGGGCACAGATACGCAGTATTTT. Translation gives CASNAGGGTDTQYF.

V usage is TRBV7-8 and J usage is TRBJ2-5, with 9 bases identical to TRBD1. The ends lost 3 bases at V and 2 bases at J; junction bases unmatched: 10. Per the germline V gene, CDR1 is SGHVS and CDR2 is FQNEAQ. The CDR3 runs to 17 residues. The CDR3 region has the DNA TGTGCCAGCAGCTTCGGCCCCGGGACAGGGCCGCAAGAGACCCAGTACTTC. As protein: CASSFGPGTGPQETQYF.

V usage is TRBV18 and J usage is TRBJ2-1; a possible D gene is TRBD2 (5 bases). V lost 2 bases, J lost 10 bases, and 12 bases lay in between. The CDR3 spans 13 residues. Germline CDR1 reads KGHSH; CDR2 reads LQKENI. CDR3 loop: CASSPAGRREQFF. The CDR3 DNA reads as TGTGCCAGCTCACCAGCGGGCCGACGGGAGCAGTTCTTC.

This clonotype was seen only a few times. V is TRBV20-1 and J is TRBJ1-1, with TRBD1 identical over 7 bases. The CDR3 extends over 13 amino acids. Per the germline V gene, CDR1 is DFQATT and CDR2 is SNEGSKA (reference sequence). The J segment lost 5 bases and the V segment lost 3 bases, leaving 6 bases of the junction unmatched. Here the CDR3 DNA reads TGCAGTGCTAGCGTCCCAGGGGGAACTGAAGCTTTCTTT. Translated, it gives CSASVPGGTEAFF.

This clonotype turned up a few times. This chain's CDR3 is CASSFSQDLNSYEQYF. The CDR3 coding sequence is TGTGCCAGCAGTTTCAGTCAGGACCTCAACTCCTACGAGCAGTACTTC. This chain joins TRBV28 and TRBJ2-7; D gene uncertain. CDR1 and CDR2 from the germline V gene are MDHEN and SYDVKM. This CDR3 is built from 16 residues. Between the trimmed V and J ends, which lost 3 bases and 0 bases, there was a span of 15 bases.

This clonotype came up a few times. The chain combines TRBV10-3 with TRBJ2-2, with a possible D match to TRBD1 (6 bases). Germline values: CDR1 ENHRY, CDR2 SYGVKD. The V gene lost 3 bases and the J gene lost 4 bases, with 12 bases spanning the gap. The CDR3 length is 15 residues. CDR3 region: CAISEGGYLTGELFF. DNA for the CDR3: TGTGCCATCAGTGAAGGGGGTTACCTCACCGGGGAGCTGTTTTTT.

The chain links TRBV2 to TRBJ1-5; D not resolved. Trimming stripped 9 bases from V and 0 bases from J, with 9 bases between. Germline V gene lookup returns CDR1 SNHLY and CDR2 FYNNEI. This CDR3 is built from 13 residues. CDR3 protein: CASRDVSNQPQHF. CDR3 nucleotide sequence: TGTGCCAGTAGAGATGTTAGCAATCAGCCCCAGCATTTT. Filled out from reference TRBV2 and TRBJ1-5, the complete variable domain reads EPEVTQTPSHQVTQMGQEVILRCVPISNHLYFYWYRQILGQKVEFLVSFYNNEISEKSEIFDDQFSVERPDGSNFTLKIRSTKLEDSAMYFCASRDVSNQPQHFGDGTRLSIL.

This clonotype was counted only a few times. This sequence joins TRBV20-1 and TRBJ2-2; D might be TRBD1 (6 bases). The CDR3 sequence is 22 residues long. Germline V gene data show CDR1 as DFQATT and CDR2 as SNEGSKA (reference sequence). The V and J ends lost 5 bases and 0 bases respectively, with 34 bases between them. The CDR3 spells CSALASGAVFMEDDANTGELFF. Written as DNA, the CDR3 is TGCAGTGCTCTAGCATCAGGGGCTGTCTTTATGGAGGATGACGCGAACACCGGGGAGCTGTTTTTT.

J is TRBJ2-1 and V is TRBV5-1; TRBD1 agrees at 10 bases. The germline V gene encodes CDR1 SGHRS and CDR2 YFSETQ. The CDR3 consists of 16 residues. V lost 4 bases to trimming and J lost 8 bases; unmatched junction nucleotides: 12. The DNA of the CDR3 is TGCGCCAGCAGCGACCGGGACAGGGGTAGGTGGGATGAGCAGTTCTTC. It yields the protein CASSDRDRGRWDEQFF.

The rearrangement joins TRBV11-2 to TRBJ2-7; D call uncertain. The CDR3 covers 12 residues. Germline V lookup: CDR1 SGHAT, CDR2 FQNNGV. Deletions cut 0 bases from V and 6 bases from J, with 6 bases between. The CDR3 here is CASSLDWLEQYF. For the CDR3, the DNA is TGTGCCAGCAGCTTAGATTGGCTCGAGCAGTACTTC.